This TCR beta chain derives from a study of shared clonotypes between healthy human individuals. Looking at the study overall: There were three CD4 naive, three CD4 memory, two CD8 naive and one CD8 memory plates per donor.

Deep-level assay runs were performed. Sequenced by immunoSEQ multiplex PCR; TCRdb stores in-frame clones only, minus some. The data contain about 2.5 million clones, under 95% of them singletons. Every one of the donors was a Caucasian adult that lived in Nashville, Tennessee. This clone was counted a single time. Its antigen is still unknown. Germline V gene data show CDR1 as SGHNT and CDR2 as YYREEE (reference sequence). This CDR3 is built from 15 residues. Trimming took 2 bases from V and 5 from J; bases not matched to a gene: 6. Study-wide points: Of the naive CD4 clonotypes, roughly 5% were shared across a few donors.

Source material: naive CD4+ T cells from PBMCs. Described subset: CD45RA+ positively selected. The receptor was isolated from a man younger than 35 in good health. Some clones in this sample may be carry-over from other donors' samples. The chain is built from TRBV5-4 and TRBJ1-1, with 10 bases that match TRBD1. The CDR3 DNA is TGTGCCAGCAGCTTCCGGGACAGGGGAAAAACTGAAGCTTTCTTT. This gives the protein CASSFRDRGKTEAFF.